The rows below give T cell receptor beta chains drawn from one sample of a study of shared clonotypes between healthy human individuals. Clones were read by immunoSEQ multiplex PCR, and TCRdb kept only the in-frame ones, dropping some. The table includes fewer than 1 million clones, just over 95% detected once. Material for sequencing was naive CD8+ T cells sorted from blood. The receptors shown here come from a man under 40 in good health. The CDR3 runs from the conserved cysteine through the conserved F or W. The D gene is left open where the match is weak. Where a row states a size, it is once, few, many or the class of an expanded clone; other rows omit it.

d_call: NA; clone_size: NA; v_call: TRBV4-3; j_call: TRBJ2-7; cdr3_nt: TGCGCCAGCAGCCAAAACAGGGAGTGGTACGAGCAGTACTTC; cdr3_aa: CASSQNREWYEQYF
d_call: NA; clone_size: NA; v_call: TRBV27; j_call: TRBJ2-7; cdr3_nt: TGTGCCAGCAGAGAGACAGGGGACTACAAGCAGTACTTC; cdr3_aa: CASRETGDYKQYF
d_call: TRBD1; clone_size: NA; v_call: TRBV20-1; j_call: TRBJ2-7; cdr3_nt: TGCAGTGCTACCACAGGGGACGAGCAGTACTTC; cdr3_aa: CSATTGDEQYF
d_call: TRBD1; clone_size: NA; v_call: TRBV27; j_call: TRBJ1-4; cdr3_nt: TGTGCCAGCACCCTGACAGGGACTAATGAAAAACTGTTTTTT; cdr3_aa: CASTLTGTNEKLFF
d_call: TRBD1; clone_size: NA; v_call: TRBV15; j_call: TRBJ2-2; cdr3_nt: TGTGCCACCAGCGGGGACAGGGCCGTCGGGGAGCTGTTTTTT; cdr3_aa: CATSGDRAVGELFF
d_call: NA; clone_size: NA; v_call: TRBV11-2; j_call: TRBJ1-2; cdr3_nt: TGTGCCAGCAGCGCGGATGGCTACACCTTC; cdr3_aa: CASSADGYTF
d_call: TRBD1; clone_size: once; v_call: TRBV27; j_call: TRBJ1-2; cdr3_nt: TGTGCCAGCAGCTCCAACAGGGGGCATTTTGTTAACTATGGCTACACCTTC; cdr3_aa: CASSSNRGHFVNYGYTF
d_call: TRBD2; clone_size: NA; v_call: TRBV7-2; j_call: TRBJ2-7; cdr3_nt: TGTGCCAGCAGCTTAGGCAGTAGCGGGCTTTTACGCGAGCAGTACTTC; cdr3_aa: CASSLGSSGLLREQYF
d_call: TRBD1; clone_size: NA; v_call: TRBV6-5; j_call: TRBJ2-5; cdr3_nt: TGTGCCAGCAGTCCCGGGACAGTTGAAGAGACCCAGTACTTC; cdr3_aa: CASSPGTVEETQYF
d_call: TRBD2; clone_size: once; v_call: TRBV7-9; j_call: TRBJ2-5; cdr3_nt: TGTGCCAGCAGCCTAGCGGGAGGCCTCCAAGAGACCCAGTACTTC; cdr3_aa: CASSLAGGLQETQYF
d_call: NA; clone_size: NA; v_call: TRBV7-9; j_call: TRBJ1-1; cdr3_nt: TGTGCCAGCAGCTTAGGAGGTTTCTTCGGGCAGACAATGAACACTGAAGCTTTCTTT; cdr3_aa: CASSLGGFFGQTMNTEAFF
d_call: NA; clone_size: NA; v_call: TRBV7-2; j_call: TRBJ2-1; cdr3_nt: TGTGCCAGCAGCTCCGCTGGATACAATGAGCAGTTCTTC; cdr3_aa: CASSSAGYNEQFF
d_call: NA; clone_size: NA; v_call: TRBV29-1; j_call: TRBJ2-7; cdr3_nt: TGCAGCGGGAGGACCTCCTCCTACGAGCAGTACTTC; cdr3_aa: CSGRTSSYEQYF
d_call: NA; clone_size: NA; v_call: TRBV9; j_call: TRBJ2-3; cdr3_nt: TGTGCCAGCAGCGATACCAGAGATACGCAGTATTTT; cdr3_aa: CASSDTRDTQYF
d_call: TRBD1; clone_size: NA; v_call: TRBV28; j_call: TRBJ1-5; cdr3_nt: TGTGCCAGCCTAATCGGGACAGGGTACGCAGGATCTCAGCCCCAGCATTTT; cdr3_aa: CASLIGTGYAGSQPQHF
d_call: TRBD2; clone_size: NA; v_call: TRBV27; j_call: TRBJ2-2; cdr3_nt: TGTGCCAGCATCGGCCAGCGGGAGTGGGTCACCGGGGAGCTGTTTTTT; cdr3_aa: CASIGQREWVTGELFF
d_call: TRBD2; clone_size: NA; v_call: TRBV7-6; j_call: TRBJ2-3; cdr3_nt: TGTGCCAGCAGCGCCGGACTAGCGGGAGGTGTAGATACGCAGTATTTT; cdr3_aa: CASSAGLAGGVDTQYF
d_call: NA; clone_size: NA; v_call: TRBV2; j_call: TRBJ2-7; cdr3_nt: TGTGCCAGCAGTGGTGGGGGAGACGAGCAGTACTTC; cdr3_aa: CASSGGGDEQYF
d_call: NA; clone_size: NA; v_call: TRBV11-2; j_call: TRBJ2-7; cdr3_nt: TGTGCCAGCAGCTTATGGTCGACAGGTGCCTACGAGCAGTACTTC; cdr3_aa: CASSLWSTGAYEQYF
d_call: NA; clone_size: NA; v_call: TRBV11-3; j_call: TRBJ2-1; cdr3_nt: TGTGCCAGCAGCCGTAGCCCCCCGGGCCTTGATGAGCAGTTCTTC; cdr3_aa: CASSRSPPGLDEQFF
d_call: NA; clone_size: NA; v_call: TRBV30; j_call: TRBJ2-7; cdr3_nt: TGTGCCTGGAGTGTAGGTCAGTCCTACGAGCAGTACTTC; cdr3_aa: CAWSVGQSYEQYF
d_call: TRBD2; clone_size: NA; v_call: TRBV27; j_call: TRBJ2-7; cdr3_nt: TGTGCCAGCAGGGGAGGGAGTACCTACGAGCAGTACTTC; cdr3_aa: CASRGGSTYEQYF
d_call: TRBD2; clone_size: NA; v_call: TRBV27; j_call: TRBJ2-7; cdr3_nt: TGTGCCAGCAGGGGGCCCGGGGGGATCCCTCGCGAGCAGTACTTC; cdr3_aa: CASRGPGGIPREQYF
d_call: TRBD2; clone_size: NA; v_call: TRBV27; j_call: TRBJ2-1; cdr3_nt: TGTGCCAGCAACCGACTAGCGGGAGTATGGGATGAGCAGTTCTTC; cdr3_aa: CASNRLAGVWDEQFF
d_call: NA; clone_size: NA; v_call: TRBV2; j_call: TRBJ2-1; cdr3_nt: TGTGCCAGCAGGGGGGGCTATAATGAGCAGTTCTTC; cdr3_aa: CASRGGYNEQFF
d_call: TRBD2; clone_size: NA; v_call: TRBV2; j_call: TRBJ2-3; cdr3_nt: TGTGCCAGCAGTGGGGGGACTAGCGGGACGGATACGCAGTATTTT; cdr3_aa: CASSGGTSGTDTQYF